Presented here are 32 T cell receptor beta chains from one specimen sequenced in a study of CD8+ T cells in alopecia areata (dated by TCRdb to 2017 to 2018). The treatment or condition label, as the study defines it: oral pan-JAK inhibitor, 5-10 mg twice daily. Libraries were prepared through the immunoSEQ multiplex PCR assay. For TCR sequencing, RNA was extracted from every sample and reverse transcribed into cDNA to serve as template. TCRdb stores this immuneACCESS table with in-frame sequences only. Part of the clones is absent; in the studies checked, under half of the shortfall reflects unresolved V genes, and no reason is known for the rest. The sample profile shows about 270,000 clones; about 60% of them were found once. Around 0.84% of the sample goes to the ten largest clones. Sequencing was performed on CD4+ T cells sorted from blood, taken around week 54, from a patient treated with tofacitinib. These receptor sequences come from a human donor with alopecia areata.

The chain links TRBV29-1 to TRBJ2-2; D not resolved. The CDR3 has 14 amino acids. Trimming removed 6 bases from V and 0 bases from J, with 11 bases in between. Looked up from germline, CDR1 is SQVTM and CDR2 is ANQGSEA. Here the CDR3 reads CSVSRAANTGELFF. The DNA for the CDR3 is TGCAGCGTGAGCCGTGCAGCGAACACCGGGGAGCTGTTTTTT.

The chain carries TRBV30 and TRBJ1-6; weak D call: TRBD1 (5 bases). This CDR3 has 16 amino acids. CDR1 GTSNPN and CDR2 SVGIG come from the germline V gene (reference sequence). V was clipped by 3 bases and J by 6 bases, with 18 bases between them. CDR3 coding DNA: TGTGCCTGGAGCCTCGTCTCCTGGACACCTAATTCACCCCTCCACTTT. It yields the protein CAWSLVSWTPNSPLHF.

V gene TRBV19 combines with J gene TRBJ1-1; no clear D. This CDR3 spans 12 amino acids. V lost 2 bases, J lost 10 bases, and 11 bases lay in between. Germline values: CDR1 LNHDA, CDR2 SQIVND (reference sequence). CDR3 residues: CASSIPGLGAFF. In DNA, the CDR3 is TGTGCCAGTAGTATACCCGGCCTGGGAGCTTTCTTT.

The chain couples TRBV7-5 to TRBJ1-6; TRBD1, as called in the table, went unchecked against the DNA. TRBV7-5 is noted as a pseudogene. CDR3 length equals 12 residues. The CDR3 here is CARSSPGAPLHF. CDR3 coding DNA: TGTGCCAGAAGCTCCCCTGGGGCGCCCCTCCACTTT.

J is TRBJ2-6 and V is TRBV9, with D perhaps matching TRBD1 (6 bases). The germline V and J ends were trimmed by 4 bases and 1 base, with 15 bases remaining between them. Germline loops: CDR1 SGDLS, CDR2 YYNGEE. The CDR3 covers 17 residues. The CDR3 spells CASSPKVGTSGANVLTF. The CDR3, as DNA: TGTGCCAGCAGCCCAAAGGTTGGGACATCTGGGGCCAACGTCCTGACTTTC.

The rearrangement uses TRBV5-1 and TRBJ2-7; no clear D gene. This CDR3 has 12 amino acids. CDR1 and CDR2 from the germline V gene are SGHRS and YFSETQ. Trimming took off 3 bases at V and 3 bases at J, with 7 bases between the two ends. CDR3 sequence (DNA): TGCGCCAGCAGCTCGATCGGCTACGAGCAGTACTTC. Translating gives CASSSIGYEQYF.

The chain employs TRBV4-2 and TRBJ2-6; D is perhaps TRBD2 (6 bases). Germline values: CDR1 LGHNA, CDR2 YNFKEQ. The CDR3 runs 19 residues. V was clipped by 1 base and J by 0 bases, with 16 bases between them. This CDR3 reads CASSQGTLAISSGANVLTF. CDR3 nucleotides: TGTGCCAGCAGCCAAGGCACTCTAGCGATCTCCTCTGGGGCCAACGTCCTGACTTTC.

The genes are TRBV2 and TRBJ1-5, with D perhaps TRBD1 (5 bases). The germline CDR1 and CDR2 sequences are SNHLY and FYNNEI. This CDR3 comprises 14 residues. Trimming shortened V by 2 bases and J by 7 bases, and 12 bases separated the two germline ends. DNA of the CDR3: TGTGCCAGCAGTGAACAGGATTGGGGGCAGCCCCAGCATTTT. Its translation: CASSEQDWGQPQHF.

Turning to this clone: Mismatch with germline at one junction end may stem from a read error. The J gene is TRBJ2-5, the V gene TRBV7-7; D not certain. The CDR3 is made up of 13 amino acids. Germline V gene sequence: CDR1 SSHAT, CDR2 FNYEAQ (reference sequence). The DNA for the CDR3 is TGTGCTAGCAGCTTAGGGCCGCAAGAGACCCAGTACTTC. It is translated as CASSLGPQETQYF.

This clone was observed a few times. This chain uses TRBV29-1 with TRBJ1-2; D remains ambiguous. The CDR3 is 11 residues long. Trimming left V 7 bases short and J 5 bases short, with 11 bases between. Germline V CDR1 and CDR2: SQVTM, ANQGSEA. CDR3 in DNA: TGCAGCGGAGGACCTCAGTATGGCTACACCTTC. Protein product: CSGGPQYGYTF.

The genes are TRBV7-9 and TRBJ2-5, with D perhaps matching TRBD1 (5 bases). This CDR3 has 14 amino acids. V was shortened by 1 base and J by 4 bases, with 10 bases between the two germline ends. Germline CDR1 is SEHNR and CDR2 is FQNEAQ (reference sequence). CDR3 in amino acids: CASSLGQGPETQYF. The CDR3 DNA reads TGTGCCAGCAGCTTAGGTCAGGGCCCAGAGACCCAGTACTTC.

The rearrangement links TRBV30 to TRBJ1-2; TRBD1 matches 7 bases. V trimming: 2 bases; J trimming: 8 bases; junction bases outside the gene matches: 5. The germline V gene encodes CDR1 GTSNPN and CDR2 SVGIG (reference sequence). The CDR3 is made up of 12 amino acids. The CDR3 DNA reads TGTGCCTGGAGTAGGGACAGAAAAGGCTACACCTTC. This gives the protein CAWSRDRKGYTF.

This clone came up once. V usage is TRBV11-2 and J usage is TRBJ1-1; D may be TRBD1 (6 bases). The V gene lost 6 bases and the J gene lost 1 base, with 12 bases spanning the gap. This CDR3 is built from 14 residues. Germline V gives CDR1 SGHAT, CDR2 FQNNGV. This CDR3 is CASRANRENTEAFF. The CDR3 coding sequence is TGTGCCAGCAGGGCAAACAGGGAGAACACTGAAGCTTTCTTT.

This clone was seen once. This chain uses TRBV5-1 with TRBJ2-5, with TRBD1 matching over 11 bases. The CDR3 contains 16 residues. Germline-derived CDR1 and CDR2 are SGHRS and YFSETQ. The ends lost 0 bases at V and 2 bases at J; junction bases unmatched: 3. This chain's CDR3 is CASSLVWDRGQETQYF. The CDR3 nucleotides are TGCGCCAGCAGCTTGGTTTGGGACAGGGGGCAAGAGACCCAGTACTTC.

The chain links TRBV29-1 to TRBJ1-1, with 9 positions matching TRBD1. Trimming at V came to 6 bases and at J to 4 bases, leaving 6 bases not matched to a gene. Per germline, CDR1 SQVTM and CDR2 ANQGSEA. CDR3 length: 13 residues. The CDR3 reads CSVLQGAITEAFF. The DNA of the CDR3 is TGCAGCGTGCTACAGGGGGCGATCACTGAAGCTTTCTTT.

CDR3 loop: CSVRGGGTQYF. In DNA form, the CDR3 reads TGCAGCGTGAGAGGTGGTGGGACCCAGTACTTC. V and J are TRBV29-1 and TRBJ2-5; no definite D call. The CDR3 contains 11 residues. Germline CDR1 reads SQVTM; CDR2 reads ANQGSEA. Trimming stripped 6 bases from V and 7 bases from J, with 12 bases between.

The rearrangement links TRBV9 to TRBJ1-2; TRBD1 agrees at 8 bases. The ends lost 2 bases at V and 6 bases at J; junction bases unmatched: 6. The CDR3 covers 14 residues. Looked up from germline, CDR1 is SGDLS and CDR2 is YYNGEE. CDR3 sequence reads: CASSVTGAGDGYTF. The CDR3 bases are TGTGCCAGCAGCGTGACAGGGGCGGGTGATGGCTACACCTTC.

This chain uses TRBV7-2 with TRBJ1-4; 7 nucleotides align to TRBD1. Germline V lookup: CDR1 SGHTA, CDR2 FQGNSA. CDR3 size: 15 residues. V lost 5 bases and J lost 7; bases outside the gene matches: 10. Here the CDR3 reads CASSTDRDGGEKLFF. The DNA for the CDR3 is TGTGCCAGCAGCACAGACAGGGACGGTGGTGAAAAACTGTTTTTT.

This chain links TRBV30 with TRBJ2-5; weak D call: TRBD1 (8 bases). This CDR3 region has 13 residues. Germline assignment: CDR1 GTSNPN and CDR2 SVGIG (reference sequence). The V end lost 3 bases, the J end lost 5 bases, and 13 bases lay between the germline ends. CDR3 nucleotide sequence: TGTGCCTGGAGACAGGGGGGGAAGGAGACCCAGTACTTC. It codes for CAWRQGGKETQYF.

The chain combines TRBV2 with TRBJ2-5; D might be TRBD2 (5 bases). V gave up 4 bases and J gave up 1 base, with 10 bases separating them. The V gene's germline CDR1 is SNHLY and CDR2 FYNNEI. The CDR3 is 14 amino acids. The CDR3 sequence: CASSGTSSQETQYF. CDR3 coding DNA: TGTGCCAGCAGTGGGACTTCTAGCCAAGAGACCCAGTACTTC.

The chain is built from TRBV30 and TRBJ2-2, with unresolved D. The V and J ends lost 1 base and 7 bases respectively, with 4 bases between them. Germline CDR1 GTSNPN, CDR2 SVGIG (reference sequence). CDR3 length: 11 residues. CDR3 region: CAWSEVGELFF. For the CDR3, the DNA is TGTGCCTGGAGTGAGGTCGGGGAGCTGTTTTTT.

This clone turned up a few times. The rearrangement joins TRBV5-6 to TRBJ2-1, with 8 positions matching TRBD2. The V gene's germline CDR1 is SGHDT and CDR2 YYEEEE. Trimming cost V 2 bases and J 5 bases; bases outside gene matches: 9. The CDR3 spans 16 residues. The CDR3 region is CASSLTGLGTHNEQFF. DNA of the CDR3: TGTGCCAGCAGCTTAACGGGACTAGGAACGCACAATGAGCAGTTCTTC.

The rearrangement uses TRBV13 and TRBJ1-2; D might be TRBD1 (5 bases). The CDR3 is 16 residues long. Trimming took 0 bases from V and 4 from J, leaving 15 bases between them. The V gene's germline CDR1 is PRHDT and CDR2 FYEKMQ (reference sequence). CDR3 sequence: CASSLGSRVSRYGYTF. The CDR3, as DNA: TGTGCCAGCAGCTTAGGCTCCAGGGTTTCTCGCTATGGCTACACCTTC.

This sequence joins TRBV9 and TRBJ1-2; maybe TRBD1 (5 bases). Germline CDR1 and CDR2: SGDLS and YYNGEE. Trimming shortened V by 0 bases and J by 7 bases, and 10 bases separated the two germline ends. The CDR3 has 13 amino acids. CDR3 in DNA: TGTGCCAGCAGCGTAGGTGGGGACTCTGGCTACACCTTC. Translating gives CASSVGGDSGYTF.

The chain is built from TRBV7-8 and TRBJ1-1; D is uncertain. This CDR3 has 12 amino acids. V lost 5 bases to trimming and J lost 11 bases, with 15 bases between them. Germline loops: CDR1 SGHVS, CDR2 FQNEAQ. The DNA of the CDR3 is TGTGCCAGCAGCCTTCTCGGAGTTGCTGCTTTCTTT. This codes for CASSLLGVAAFF.

The V and J genes are TRBV29-1 and TRBJ2-2; 8 nucleotides align to TRBD1. V was pared by 6 bases and J by 2 bases, with 5 bases of the junction left unmatched. Germline lookup yields CDR1 SQVTM and CDR2 ANQGSEA. The length of the CDR3 is 14 residues. CDR3 in amino acids: CSVPGQVNTGELFF. In DNA form, the CDR3 reads TGCAGCGTGCCGGGACAGGTTAACACCGGGGAGCTGTTTTTT.

The V and J genes are TRBV30 and TRBJ2-2; tentatively, D is TRBD1 (6 bases). Germline V gene lookup returns CDR1 GTSNPN and CDR2 SVGIG (reference sequence). This CDR3 is built from 16 residues. V was pared by 0 bases and J by 0 bases, with 11 bases between. The CDR3 region is CAWSVRGMANTGELFF. The CDR3, as DNA: TGTGCCTGGAGTGTAAGGGGGATGGCGAACACCGGGGAGCTGTTTTTT.

V and J are TRBV29-1 and TRBJ2-7; TRBD1 agrees at 10 bases. This CDR3 is built from 13 residues. The germline V gene encodes CDR1 SQVTM and CDR2 ANQGSEA. The V segment lost 5 bases and the J segment 5 bases; nucleotides outside the gene matches: 6. The DNA for the CDR3 is TGCAGCGTTACGGGACAGGGGATCCACGAGCAGTACTTC. Its protein is CSVTGQGIHEQYF.

This clone occurred once. CDR3 DNA: TGCAGCGCCGCGGAACCTAACTATGGCTACACCTTC. Protein: CSAAEPNYGYTF. The chain employs TRBV29-1 and TRBJ1-2; D gene ambiguous. The germline gives CDR1 SQVTM, CDR2 ANQGSEA. The CDR3 has 12 residues. Deletions cut 7 bases from V and 0 bases from J, with 9 bases between.

The V call is TRBV29-1, the J call TRBJ2-7; perhaps D is TRBD1 or TRBD2 (5 bases each). CDR1 is SQVTM and CDR2 is ANQGSEA in the germline V gene. The CDR3 consists of 14 residues. V lost 6 bases and J lost 0, with 15 bases in between. The CDR3 coding sequence is TGCAGCGTCCTGGGGGACGGAGCCTCCTACGAGCAGTACTTC. Translating gives CSVLGDGASYEQYF.

The chain carries TRBV6-6 and TRBJ1-2; 7 positions match TRBD1. Germline V gene sequence: CDR1 MNHNY, CDR2 SVGAGI (reference sequence). Germline trimming cut 5 bases from V and 4 bases from J; bases unmatched to any gene: 7. The CDR3 has 14 residues. The DNA for the CDR3 is TGTGCCAGCAGTCCCCCGGGACAGCCCTATGGCTACACCTTC. This encodes CASSPPGQPYGYTF.

The CDR3 protein is CASTGAGEQYF. Here the CDR3 DNA reads TGTGCCAGCACAGGGGCGGGGGAGCAGTACTTC. This rearrangement joins TRBV6-5 to TRBJ2-7; D possibly matches TRBD1 or TRBD2 (6 bases each). Trimming removed 7 bases from V and 7 bases from J, with 11 bases in between. There are 11 residues in the CDR3. CDR1 is MNHEY and CDR2 is SVGAGI in the germline V gene.